In its sample, the clone carrying this T cell receptor (beta chain) was seen a few times. The antigen is not known. Construction of the TCRbeta library involved unique molecular identifiers. MiXCR, applied by TCRdb to the PCR reads, yields one record per CDR3 protein. The table lists about a million distinct CDR3 sequences, 25% to 30% of them singletons, with roughly 28% in the top ten. This sample was taken from a study of T-cell reconstitution after alpha-beta-depleted transplantation in children. The study's findings and limits: Alpha-beta T cells present about two months after transplant were reported to originate from several hundred expanded graft clones.

The V gene's germline CDR1 is LGHDT and CDR2 YNNKEL (reference sequence). The CDR3 length is 14 residues. V dropped 4 bases and J dropped 7 bases, with 16 bases sitting between them. This specimen consisted of PBMCs, mostly from graft donor cells, obtained 360 days after TCRalphabeta/CD19-depleted stem cell transplant. The sequence was obtained from a boy under three years old who had a stem cell transplant for SCID, so the T cells may come from the graft donor. The J gene is TRBJ1-1, the V gene TRBV3-1, with TRBD1 as a possible D gene (6 bases). The CDR3 nucleotides are TGTGCCAGCAGCCGGGGGCCCCAAGAAGGTGAAGCTTTCTTT. It specifies CASSRGPQEGEAFF.